Listed below are T cell receptor beta chains from one sample, sequenced in a study of OX40 agonist ivuxolimab in advanced cancers. The assay was immunoSEQ multiplex PCR, and TCRdb's table has in-frame clones only and misses some. The repertoire holds roughly 34,000 clones, with 60% to 85% as singletons. The starting material was CD4+ or CD8+ T cells sorted from blood, obtained in a trial of the OX40 agonist ivuxolimab. The receptors stem from an adult with an advanced solid tumor such as melanoma, head and neck, liver or kidney cancer. Each CDR3 is given with its conserved first and last residue. Fields, in order: D gene, J gene, V gene, clone size, CDR3 protein, CDR3 DNA. D genes are given only for firm matches. The size of a clone is reported for some rows only, either as once, few or many, or as a class for expanded clones.

D gene: .; J gene: TRBJ1-6; V gene: TRBV7-2; clone size: .; CDR3 protein: CASSPGSSGSPLHF; CDR3 DNA: TGTGCCAGCTCACCGGGTTCTTCGGGTTCACCCCTCCACTTT
D gene: TRBD2; J gene: TRBJ2-7; V gene: TRBV18; clone size: .; CDR3 protein: CASSPLGEGYEQYF; CDR3 DNA: TGTGCCAGCTCACCACTAGGGGAGGGCTACGAGCAGTACTTC
D gene: TRBD1; J gene: TRBJ1-4; V gene: TRBV19; clone size: .; CDR3 protein: CASSIEAPQGAGRNEKLFF; CDR3 DNA: TGTGCCAGTAGTATAGAGGCCCCTCAGGGGGCAGGACGTAATGAAAAACTGTTTTTT
D gene: TRBD1; J gene: TRBJ2-3; V gene: TRBV6-1; clone size: .; CDR3 protein: CASSVGTGGPDTQYF; CDR3 DNA: TGTGCCAGCAGTGTCGGAACAGGGGGTCCAGATACGCAGTATTTT
D gene: .; J gene: TRBJ1-2; V gene: TRBV19; clone size: .; CDR3 protein: CASRRTDPPGYTF; CDR3 DNA: TGTGCCAGTAGACGGACTGACCCCCCGGGCTACACCTTC
D gene: .; J gene: TRBJ2-5; V gene: TRBV15; clone size: .; CDR3 protein: CATSRGAALQETQYF; CDR3 DNA: TGTGCCACCAGCAGGGGCGCGGCGCTCCAAGAGACCCAGTACTTC
D gene: .; J gene: TRBJ2-7; V gene: TRBV21-1; clone size: .; CDR3 protein: CASRLVRGLSYEQYF; CDR3 DNA: TGTGCCAGCAGATTGGTCAGGGGACTCTCCTACGAGCAGTACTTC
D gene: .; J gene: TRBJ2-2; V gene: TRBV7-4; clone size: .; CDR3 protein: CASSEDTQNTGELFF; CDR3 DNA: TGTGCCAGCAGCGAAGACACCCAGAACACCGGGGAGCTGTTTTTT
D gene: TRBD2; J gene: TRBJ2-2; V gene: TRBV28; clone size: .; CDR3 protein: CASSFQPRLADHTGELFF; CDR3 DNA: TGTGCCAGCAGTTTCCAACCGCGACTAGCGGACCACACCGGGGAGCTGTTTTTT
D gene: TRBD2; J gene: TRBJ2-3; V gene: TRBV9; clone size: .; CDR3 protein: CASSVTSGTTTDTQYF; CDR3 DNA: TGTGCCAGCAGCGTGACTTCCGGGACTACCACAGATACGCAGTATTTT
D gene: .; J gene: TRBJ1-1; V gene: TRBV7-2; clone size: .; CDR3 protein: CASSLVSGNTEAFF; CDR3 DNA: TGTGCCAGCAGCTTAGTCTCGGGGAACACTGAAGCTTTCTTT
D gene: .; J gene: TRBJ2-2; V gene: TRBV19; clone size: once; CDR3 protein: CASSIVVGGLGELFF; CDR3 DNA: TGTGCCAGTAGTATAGTCGTGGGGGGCCTCGGGGAGCTGTTTTTT
D gene: .; J gene: TRBJ1-2; V gene: TRBV2; clone size: .; CDR3 protein: CASTQGAGYGYTF; CDR3 DNA: TGTGCCAGCACCCAGGGAGCTGGCTATGGCTACACCTTC
D gene: .; J gene: TRBJ2-7; V gene: TRBV28; clone size: once; CDR3 protein: CASSRGASWEQYF; CDR3 DNA: TGTGCCAGCAGCCGGGGGGCCTCCTGGGAGCAGTACTTC
D gene: TRBD1; J gene: TRBJ1-6; V gene: TRBV5-1; clone size: .; CDR3 protein: CASSARDRDNSPLHF; CDR3 DNA: TGCGCCAGCAGCGCCCGGGACAGAGATAATTCACCCCTCCACTTT
D gene: TRBD2; J gene: TRBJ2-3; V gene: TRBV7-2; clone size: few; CDR3 protein: CASSLRPLGGGSADTQYF; CDR3 DNA: TGTGCCAGCAGCTTAAGACCCCTTGGGGGGGGGAGCGCAGATACGCAGTATTTT